This T cell receptor (beta chain) was obtained from a study of technical replicates of blood from a handful of donors. Assay: immunoSEQ multiplex PCR; the TCRdb copy retains only in-frame clones and omits some. Among 55,000 to 80,000 clones listed, 95% to 98% were seen once. This CDR3 comprises 16 residues. The junction had 3 bases not matched to a gene; V was cut back by 4 bases and J by 0 bases. In germline, CDR1 is MNHEY, CDR2 SMNVEV (reference sequence). The sample consisted of T cells isolated from PBMCs. The source is a human donor in good health. The rearrangement joins TRBV27 to TRBJ2-1, with 10 bases fitting TRBD2. In DNA, the CDR3 is TGTGCCAGCAGTTGGGCTAGCGGGAGCTCCTACAATGAGCAGTTCTTC. This sequence encodes CASSWASGSSYNEQFF.